This T cell receptor (beta chain) is drawn from a study of cytomegalovirus exposure and HLA in healthy donors. PCR involved 60 Vbeta and 13 Jbeta primers. The data were produced by immunoSEQ multiplex PCR, yet TCRdb's version contains in-frame clones alone and is incomplete. The profile covers about 190,000 clones, with roughly 75% appearing a single time and about 4.8% taken by the ten largest. On this clone itself: Its antigen is unknown.

Study results and caveats: Association of a missense DCLRE1C variant with TCR beta V- and J-gene trimming was reported in a later analysis. Cytomegalovirus-associated status was assigned to some 180 TCR beta chains.

Losses at the gene ends were 2 bases for V and 7 bases for J; bases not matched to a gene: 8. The CDR3 is 15 amino acids. CDR1 and CDR2 from the germline V gene are SGHKS and YYEKEE (reference sequence). Sequenced input: PBMCs. The receptor's source is a man aged 30-40 years in good health and CMV-seropositive. The chain employs TRBV5-5 and TRBJ1-4, with 7 bases lining up with TRBD1. CDR3 bases: TGTGCCAGCAGCTTACAGACAGGGCAAAGTGAAAAACTGTTTTTT. Residues: CASSLQTGQSEKLFF. The variable domain in full, with the rest retrieved from reference TRBV5-5 and TRBJ1-4, is DAGVTQSPTHLIKTRGQQVTLRCSPISGHKSVSWYQQVLGQGPQFIFQYYEKEERGRGNFPDRFSARQFPNYSSELNVNALLLGDSALYLCASSLQTGQSEKLFFGSGTQLSVL.